This note documents a single TCR beta chain sequence. The CDR3 length is 11 residues. CDR1 and CDR2 from the germline V gene are DFQATT and SNEGSKA (reference sequence). V lost 5 bases and J lost 7, with 11 bases in between. Some clones are missing from TCRdb's copy, which holds only in-frame ones; the method was immunoSEQ multiplex PCR. The table includes about 140,000 clones, under 95% detected once. This entry comes from a study of control samples from healthy donors and cancer patients. The sequence was obtained from a man in his forties in good health. Sample: blood. The chain recombines TRBV20-1 with TRBJ1-1, with D unclear. CDR3 residues: CSASPSYEAFF. DNA of the CDR3: TGCAGTGCTTCACCTTCTTATGAAGCTTTCTTT.